This T cell receptor beta chain was obtained from a study of control samples from healthy donors and cancer patients. Method: immunoSEQ multiplex PCR; TCRdb's copy keeps in-frame clones and lacks some. The table includes around 130,000 clones, roughly 90% detected once. Germline V CDR1 and CDR2: SGHTA, FQGNSA. The CDR3 has 15 amino acids. The germline V and J ends were trimmed by 7 bases and 1 base, with 15 bases remaining between them. The sequenced sample was blood. This chain joins TRBV7-2 and TRBJ2-3, with D maybe TRBD1 (6 bases). This TCR derives from a man younger than 35 in good health. CDR3 DNA: TGTGCCAGCACCCAGGGGCCAGGGCGCACAGATACGCAGTATTTT. It translates to CASTQGPGRTDTQYF.